A selection of T cell receptor beta chains follows, all from one sample in a study of blood T cell repertoires in COVID-19. Clones were read by immunoSEQ multiplex PCR, and TCRdb kept only the in-frame ones, dropping some. In the table there are roughly 150,000 clones, 70% to 90% of which are singletons. Input material: peripheral blood. These receptors were taken from a middle-aged man who had recovered from COVID-19. Both conserved end residues are part of each CDR3. Fields, in order: V gene, J gene, CDR3 length, clone size, D gene, CDR3 DNA, CDR3 protein. D genes are given only for firm matches. Some rows mark clone size as missing; the rest say once, few, many or name a class of expanded clone.

TRBV18	TRBJ2-4	14	NA	NA	TGTGCCAGCTCCCATGGGCAGGGGCAAAACATTCAGTACTTC	CASSHGQGQNIQYF
TRBV7-9	TRBJ2-5	14	NA	TRBD1	TGTGCCAGCACCTCGGACAGGGACCAAGAGACCCAGTACTTC	CASTSDRDQETQYF
TRBV2	TRBJ2-5	12	once	NA	TGTGCCAGCGGACGGGGAGAGGGGGTCCAGTACTTC	CASGRGEGVQYF
TRBV19	TRBJ1-5	14	NA	NA	TGTGCCAGTAGTAGAACAGGCCACAATCAGCCCCAGCATTTT	CASSRTGHNQPQHF
TRBV6-1	TRBJ1-1	14	NA	NA	TGTGCCAGCAGTGAATGGGGAGGTGACACTGAAGCTTTCTTT	CASSEWGGDTEAFF
TRBV28	TRBJ1-2	15	once	TRBD1	TGTGCCAGCAGTTTATTGGTTCCGACAGGGGATGGCTACACCTTC	CASSLLVPTGDGYTF
TRBV9	TRBJ1-3	14	NA	NA	TGTGCCAGCAGCGTCCCAGGGAACGGAAACACCATATATTTT	CASSVPGNGNTIYF
TRBV27	TRBJ1-2	13	NA	NA	TGTGCCAGCTGGGACACACTTAACTATGGCTACACCTTC	CASWDTLNYGYTF
TRBV29-1	TRBJ2-1	13	NA	NA	TGCAGCGTCAGCGGAAGCTCCTACAATGAGCAGTTCTTC	CSVSGSSYNEQFF
TRBV7-8	TRBJ2-7	15	NA	TRBD2	TGTGCCAGCAGCTTAGCGGATTCTAGCGGGCGGGAGCAGTACTTC	CASSLADSSGREQYF
TRBV15	TRBJ2-5	16	NA	TRBD2	TGTGCCACCAGCAGGGGTGGACTAGCGGGGGAAGAGACCCAGTACTTC	CATSRGGLAGEETQYF
TRBV9	TRBJ1-1	17	NA	TRBD1	TGTGCCAGCAGCGTAGATCCAGGGACAGGGGTAAAGACTGAAGCTTTCTTT	CASSVDPGTGVKTEAFF
TRBV7-9	TRBJ1-5	16	NA	NA	TGTGCCAGCAGCTCCGGGGAGCCTTCTAGCAATCAGCCCCAGCATTTT	CASSSGEPSSNQPQHF
TRBV7-6	TRBJ2-6	17	NA	TRBD1	TGTGCCAGCAGCCACCCCCGACAGGGCTCTGGGGCCAACGTCCTGACTTTC	CASSHPRQGSGANVLTF
TRBV19	TRBJ1-4	14	NA	NA	TGTGCCAGTAGTACCCAGTTAACTAATGAAAAACTGTTTTTT	CASSTQLTNEKLFF
TRBV10-1	TRBJ2-2	16	NA	TRBD1	TGCGCCAGTCTAGCTAGGACAGGGCTCGGCACCGGGGAGCTGTTTTTT	CASLARTGLGTGELFF
TRBV3-1/TRBV3-2	TRBJ1-2	13	NA	NA	TGTGCCAGCAGCCAAGCGGTTAACTATGGCTACACCTTC	CASSQAVNYGYTF
TRBV10-3	TRBJ2-7	14	NA	NA	TGTGCCATCAGTGAGGTCCAGGGGTTCTCCGAGCAGTACTTC	CAISEVQGFSEQYF
TRBV5-1	TRBJ2-3	16	once	NA	TGCGCCAGCAGCTTTGGCGGGGGCCAACTCACAGATACGCAGTATTTT	CASSFGGGQLTDTQYF
TRBV7-9	TRBJ1-2	13	NA	TRBD1	TGTGCCAGCGAAAGACAGGGTTACTATGGCTACACCTTC	CASERQGYYGYTF
TRBV6-2/TRBV6-3	TRBJ2-5	16	NA	TRBD2	TGTGCCAGCAGCCGACCGGGACTAGCGGAACAAGAGACCCAGTACTTC	CASSRPGLAEQETQYF
TRBV5-4	TRBJ2-7	13	NA	TRBD1	TGTGCCAGCAGCTTGAGGGGGCCCTACGAGCAGTACTTC	CASSLRGPYEQYF
TRBV11-2	TRBJ2-2	15	NA	NA	TGTGCCAGCAGCTTAGTTGTAGGGGACACCGGGGAGCTGTTTTTT	CASSLVVGDTGELFF
TRBV6-5	TRBJ1-2	15	NA	NA	TGTGCCAGCAGTTGGGACATGGGGACGGCTTATGGCTACACCTTC	CASSWDMGTAYGYTF
TRBV4-2	TRBJ1-5	15	NA	TRBD1	TGTGCCAGCAGCCAAGGGGGACAGGTCGATCAGCCCCAGCATTTT	CASSQGGQVDQPQHF
TRBV6-2/TRBV6-3	TRBJ2-1	15	few	TRBD2	TGTGCCAGCAGTACGGGGAGGGCCCATTACAATGAGCAGTTCTTC	CASSTGRAHYNEQFF
TRBV5-4	TRBJ1-1	13	few	TRBD1	TGTGCCAGCAGCCGTACAGGGGGCACTGAAGCTTTCTTT	CASSRTGGTEAFF
TRBV9	TRBJ1-1	11	NA	TRBD1	TGTATGACAGGGCGAAACACTGAAGCTTTCTTT	CMTGRNTEAFF